Listed here are 16 T cell receptor beta chains from one sample, sequenced in a study of regulatory T cells in long-lasting Graves disease. Arm-PCR of CDR3 regions and iRepertoire HTBI primers were the basis on which TCR beta libraries were built. TCRdb re-derived calls from the multiplex PCR reads in MiXCR, one entry per CDR3 protein. Here the sample spans 500,000 to 700,000 distinct CDR3 sequences, roughly 30% being singletons. The time point was: persistent/refractory GD, antithyroid drugs over 5 years with positive TRAb. The TCR library was made from RNA extracted from PBMCs. This specimen consisted of peripheral blood mononuclear cells (PBMCs), obtained when the disease was refractory, from a patient treated with antithyroid drugs. All receptors derive from a female donor with Graves disease.

This clonotype was observed a handful of times. The rearrangement links TRBV2 to TRBJ2-2, with D uncertain. In germline, CDR1 is SNHLY, CDR2 FYNNEI. This CDR3 has 13 amino acids. Trimming shortened V by 7 bases and J by 0 bases, and 6 bases separated the two germline ends. CDR3 amino acids: CASMASNTGELFF. As DNA, the CDR3 is TGTGCCAGCATGGCGTCGAACACCGGGGAGCTGTTTTTT.

This chain uses TRBV5-6 with TRBJ1-4; tentatively, D is TRBD1 (5 bases). CDR1 SGHDT and CDR2 YYEEEE come from the germline V gene. CDR3 length: 16 amino acids. Trimming took off 2 bases at V and 7 bases at J, with 18 bases between the two ends. CDR3 nucleotides: TGTGCCAGCAGCTTTTATGGGGTAGGGGCCGGTGAAAAACTGTTTTTT. Amino acid sequence: CASSFYGVGAGEKLFF.

This clonotype showed up just a few times. The chain carries TRBV20-1 and TRBJ2-7; D possibly uses TRBD1 or TRBD2 (5 bases each). Trimming cost V 3 bases and J 2 bases, with 11 bases left between them. The V gene's germline CDR1 is DFQATT and CDR2 SNEGSKA (reference sequence). The length of the CDR3 is 13 residues. CDR3 nucleotide sequence: TGCAGTGCTAGTAGGGACGGGCCCTACGAGCAGTACTTC. This codes for CSASRDGPYEQYF.

J is TRBJ1-1 and V is TRBV6-9; D not certain. V gave up 3 bases and J gave up 4 bases, with 12 bases separating them. Germline values: CDR1 MNHGY, CDR2 SVAAGI. CDR3 length equals 14 residues. CDR3: CASSYSKGGTEAFF. CDR3 coding DNA: TGTGCCAGCAGTTACTCGAAGGGTGGCACTGAAGCTTTCTTT.

The chain has TRBV20-1 and TRBJ1-1; D gene uncertain. V was trimmed by 6 bases and J by 5 bases, leaving 16 bases between them. This CDR3 spans 13 amino acids. Germline lookup yields CDR1 DFQATT and CDR2 SNEGSKA (reference sequence). CDR3 in DNA: TGCAGTGCCCGACGCGGGGTTCGGACTGAAGCTTTCTTT. Protein sequence: CSARRGVRTEAFF.

In its sample, this clonotype was seen a few times. The V call is TRBV6-1, the J call TRBJ2-3, with D perhaps TRBD1 (6 bases). Germline V CDR1 and CDR2: MNHNS, SASEGT. CDR3 length equals 15 residues. The V end was cut by 2 bases, the J end by 4 bases, with 13 bases between. For the CDR3, the DNA is TGTGCCAGCAGTGAACACGCAGGGGTGGCAGATACGCAGTATTTT. Its protein is CASSEHAGVADTQYF.

The J gene is TRBJ2-6, the V gene TRBV4-1; D perhaps matches TRBD2 (6 bases). Germline V CDR1 and CDR2: MGHRA, YSYEKL. CDR3 length: 16 residues. V dropped 4 bases and J dropped 1 base, with 11 bases sitting between them. The CDR3, as DNA: TGCGCCAGCAGCCCCCGAGGAGGGTCTGGGGCCAACGTCCTGACTTTC. Residues: CASSPRGGSGANVLTF.

This clonotype was seen a few times. The genes are TRBV5-1 and TRBJ2-1; 8 bases agree with TRBD2. The CDR3 spans 14 residues. V shed 4 bases and J 6 bases; nucleotides not matched to a gene: 6. Per germline, CDR1 SGHRS and CDR2 YFSETQ. The CDR3 DNA sequence: TGCGCCAGCAGCACCGGGACTAGTGGCAATGAGCAGTTCTTC. The encoded protein is CASSTGTSGNEQFF.

CDR3 region: CSATRRVDEQYF. CDR3 in DNA: TGCAGTGCTACCCGAAGGGTCGACGAGCAGTACTTC. The chain combines TRBV20-1 with TRBJ2-7; D call uncertain. The CDR3 sequence is 12 residues long. Germline CDR1 is DFQATT and CDR2 is SNEGSKA (reference sequence). V was shortened by 4 bases and J by 5 bases, with 12 bases between the two germline ends.

This clonotype came up a few times. This rearrangement joins TRBV30 to TRBJ2-7; no firm D call. This CDR3 spans 16 amino acids. The V and J ends lost 0 bases and 0 bases respectively, with 15 bases between them. Germline assignment: CDR1 GTSNPN and CDR2 SVGIG (reference sequence). The CDR3 bases are TGTGCCTGGAGTGTAATCGGGCAGGACGTCTCCTACGAGCAGTACTTC. It is translated as CAWSVIGQDVSYEQYF. The entire variable domain, with the rest obtained from reference TRBV30 and TRBJ2-7, is as follows: SQTIHQWPATLVQPVGSPLSLECTVEGTSNPNLYWYRQAAGRGLQLLFYSVGIGQISSEVPQNLSASRPQDRQFILSSKKLLLSDSGFYLCAWSVIGQDVSYEQYFGPGTRLTVT.

The chain employs TRBV30 and TRBJ2-5; D possibly uses TRBD1 or TRBD2 (5 bases each). Trimming removed 5 bases from V and 4 bases from J, with 5 bases in between. Germline lookup yields CDR1 GTSNPN and CDR2 SVGIG (reference sequence). CDR3 size: 10 residues. In DNA form, the CDR3 reads TGTGCCTGGGGGGGAGAGACCCAGTACTTC. It encodes CAWGGETQYF.

This clonotype has a count of ten or more. This rearrangement joins TRBV7-6 to TRBJ1-2, with D possibly matching TRBD1 (5 bases). Between the trimmed V and J ends, which lost 4 bases and 2 bases, there was a span of 14 bases. The CDR3 has 15 residues. Germline V gene sequence: CDR1 SGHVS, CDR2 FNYEAQ. The CDR3 DNA reads as TGTGCCAGCAGCTCAAGTACAGGACACAACTATGGCTACACCTTC. It specifies CASSSSTGHNYGYTF. Full variable domain (remainder filled in from reference TRBV7-6 and TRBJ1-2): GAGVSQSPRYKVTKRGQDVALRCDPISGHVSLYWYRQALGQGPEFLTYFNYEAQQDKSGLPNDRFSAERPEGSISTLTIQRTEQRDSAMYRCASSSSTGHNYGYTFGSGTRLTVV.

The chain has TRBV9 and TRBJ2-2; D ambiguous. Trimming left V 4 bases short and J 8 bases short, with 6 bases between. Germline V gene data show CDR1 as SGDLS and CDR2 as YYNGEE. The CDR3 has 11 amino acids. The CDR3 spells CASSNMGELFF. CDR3 DNA: TGTGCCAGCAGCAATATGGGGGAGCTGTTTTTT.

V gene TRBV6-2 or TRBV6-3 combines with J gene TRBJ2-7; D gene uncertain. Trimming took off 6 bases at V and 3 bases at J, with 12 bases between the two ends. The CDR3 extends over 13 amino acids. CDR1 and CDR2 from the germline V gene are MNHEY and SVGEGT. In nucleotides, the CDR3 is TGTGCCAGCAGACAGCGAAACCGCTACGAGCAGTACTTC. It encodes CASRQRNRYEQYF.

This clonotype was picked up many times. The chain is built from TRBV2 and TRBJ2-7; D is perhaps TRBD2 (5 bases). Trimming cost V 4 bases and J 8 bases, with 15 bases left between them. Germline V gives CDR1 SNHLY, CDR2 FYNNEI. This CDR3 spans 13 amino acids. The CDR3 nucleotides read TGTGCCAGCAGTGCAGCACAGTTCGGGAAGCAGTACTTC. Residues: CASSAAQFGKQYF.

The V gene is TRBV6-2 or TRBV6-3, the J gene TRBJ1-2; D is ambiguous. The CDR3 extends over 16 amino acids. Per the germline V gene, CDR1 is MNHEY and CDR2 is SVGEGT. Trimming left V 6 bases short and J 4 bases short, with 21 bases between. The CDR3 nucleotides are TGTGCCAGCAGCAGATCTAGGGATATCGGGCTCTATGGCTACACCTTC. As protein: CASSRSRDIGLYGYTF.